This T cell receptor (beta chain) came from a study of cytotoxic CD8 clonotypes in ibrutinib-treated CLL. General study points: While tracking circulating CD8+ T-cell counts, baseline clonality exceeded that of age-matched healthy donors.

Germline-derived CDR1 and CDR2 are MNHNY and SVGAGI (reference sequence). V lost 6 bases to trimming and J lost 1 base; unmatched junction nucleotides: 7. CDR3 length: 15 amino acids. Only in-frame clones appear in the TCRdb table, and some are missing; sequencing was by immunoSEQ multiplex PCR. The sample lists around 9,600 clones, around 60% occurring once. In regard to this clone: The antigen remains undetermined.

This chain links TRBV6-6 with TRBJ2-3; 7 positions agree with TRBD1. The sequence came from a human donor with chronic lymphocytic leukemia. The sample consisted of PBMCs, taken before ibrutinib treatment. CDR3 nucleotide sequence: TGTGCCAGCAGAGGAGTAGGGGGCGGCACAGATACGCAGTATTTT. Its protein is CASRGVGGGTDTQYF.